These 21 T cell receptor beta chains came from one sample sequenced in a study of T cell responses to AZD1222 COVID-19 vaccine. TCRdb's table, derived via immunoSEQ multiplex PCR, lists solely in-frame clones and lacks some. The sample yields about 140,000 clones, around 90% seen once. This specimen consisted of peripheral blood, obtained 28 days after the second dose of the MenACWY control vaccine. These receptors were obtained from an adult who received the MenACWY meningococcal vaccine as a control.

The V call is TRBV10-3, the J call TRBJ2-5; D is possibly TRBD1 or TRBD2 (5 bases each). Germline V lookup: CDR1 ENHRY, CDR2 SYGVKD. The CDR3 runs 12 residues. V lost 3 bases to trimming and J lost 5 bases, with 7 bases between them. The CDR3: CAISDGDETQYF. The CDR3 DNA sequence: TGTGCCATCAGTGATGGGGACGAGACCCAGTACTTC.

This chain links TRBV28 with TRBJ1-2, with 9 bases fitting TRBD1. Looked up from germline, CDR1 is MDHEN and CDR2 is SYDVKM. J lost 0 bases, V lost 2 bases, and 7 bases had no gene match. This CDR3 comprises 17 residues. CDR3 DNA sequence: TGTGCCAGCAGTTTACCGCTTTGGACAGGGGCTAACTATGGCTACACCTTC. Translation gives CASSLPLWTGANYGYTF.

The chain is built from TRBV5-1 and TRBJ2-7, with a possible D match to TRBD1 (6 bases). V lost 5 bases to trimming and J lost 0 bases, with 9 bases between them. The CDR3 runs to 13 residues. Germline V gene sequence: CDR1 SGHRS, CDR2 YFSETQ. This CDR3 is CASSRDTSYEQYF. The CDR3 region has the DNA TGCGCCAGCAGTCGGGACACCTCCTACGAGCAGTACTTC.

The chain couples TRBV28 to TRBJ1-2; 9 nucleotides align to TRBD1. This CDR3 contains 15 residues. The germline gives CDR1 MDHEN, CDR2 SYDVKM. V gave up 4 bases and J gave up 8 bases; unmatched junction bases: 11. The CDR3 coding sequence is TGTGCCAGCAGTTCGGGACAGGGAATAAATCAGGGCTACACCTTC. It translates to CASSSGQGINQGYTF.

The table lists this clone with a count of one. CDR3 sequence (DNA): TGCGCCAGCAGCTTAGTGACAACGAACACCGGGGAGCTGTTTTTT. Encoded protein: CASSLVTTNTGELFF. The J gene is TRBJ2-2, the V gene TRBV5-1; D call uncertain. The CDR3 consists of 15 residues. Trimming pared 2 bases from V and 0 bases from J, leaving 8 bases between. Germline V gives CDR1 SGHRS, CDR2 YFSETQ.

This chain uses TRBV27 with TRBJ1-4, with TRBD1 as a possible D gene (5 bases). There are 15 residues in the CDR3. Germline V gene sequence: CDR1 MNHEY, CDR2 SMNVEV (reference sequence). Trimming cost V 2 bases and J 5 bases, with 12 bases left between them. The CDR3: CASSLIAGSNEKLFF. CDR3 DNA sequence: TGTGCCAGCAGTTTAATTGCAGGGAGCAATGAAAAACTGTTTTTT.

The V call is TRBV7-3, the J call TRBJ2-3, with 7 bases aligning to TRBD1. J was trimmed by 4 bases and V by 5 bases; bases with no gene match: 9. The V gene's germline CDR1 is SGHTA and CDR2 FQGTGA. The CDR3 consists of 15 residues. The CDR3 DNA reads TGTGCCAGCAGCGCAAACGGACAGGAATCAGATACGCAGTATTTT. It encodes CASSANGQESDTQYF.

CDR3 in DNA: TGTGCCAGCAGCTTGGGATGGACTAGCGGCAACAATGAGCAGTTCTTC. Protein product: CASSLGWTSGNNEQFF. This chain joins TRBV5-4 and TRBJ2-1; 10 bases are shared with TRBD2. Germline CDR1 is SGHNT and CDR2 is YYREEE (reference sequence). The CDR3 length is 16 residues. Trimming removed 0 bases from V and 5 bases from J; junction bases left unmatched: 5.

This chain's CDR3 is CSVEPRAGMGETQYF. The CDR3 DNA reads TGCAGCGTTGAACCCCGAGCGGGGATGGGAGAGACCCAGTACTTC. The chain combines TRBV29-1 with TRBJ2-5; 7 positions match TRBD2. Germline loops: CDR1 SQVTM, CDR2 ANQGSEA. The CDR3 length is 15 residues. V lost 2 bases, J lost 4 bases, and 10 bases stayed unmatched.

The chain combines TRBV5-4 with TRBJ1-1, with D uncertain. Trimming took off 1 base at V and 7 bases at J, with 11 bases between the two ends. CDR1 and CDR2 from the germline V gene are SGHNT and YYREEE (reference sequence). This CDR3 contains 13 residues. The CDR3: CASSLTGLDEAFF. The CDR3 DNA follows: TGTGCCAGCAGCTTGACTGGGCTGGATGAAGCTTTCTTT.

The CDR3, as DNA: TGTGCCAGCAGCCCGTCAGGGGTCACTGAAGCTTTCTTT. Protein sequence: CASSPSGVTEAFF. This sequence joins TRBV5-4 and TRBJ1-1, with D possibly being TRBD1 (6 bases). Germline CDR1 reads SGHNT; CDR2 reads YYREEE (reference sequence). Trimming stripped 4 bases from V and 4 bases from J, with 11 bases between. This CDR3 has 13 residues.

The rearrangement links TRBV19 to TRBJ1-5, with D possibly matching TRBD1 (6 bases). The germline V gene has CDR1 LNHDA and CDR2 SQIVND (reference sequence). Deletions cut 4 bases from V and 0 bases from J, with 10 bases between. The CDR3 sequence is 15 residues long. Here the CDR3 reads CASSKQGSSNQPQHF. The DNA for the CDR3 is TGTGCCAGTAGTAAACAGGGATCTAGCAATCAGCCCCAGCATTTT.

The chain carries TRBV7-2 and TRBJ2-7; the D gene is possibly TRBD1 (6 bases). V lost 5 bases, J lost 4 bases, and 15 bases lay in between. Germline CDR1 reads SGHTA; CDR2 reads FQGNSA. The CDR3 is 14 amino acids. CDR3 sequence reads: CASSISQGGYEQYF. The CDR3 DNA is TGTGCCAGCAGCATTTCACAGGGCGGGTACGAGCAGTACTTC.

V gene TRBV11-2 combines with J gene TRBJ2-2, with 12 bases lining up with TRBD2. The V gene end was trimmed by 5 bases and the J gene end by 2 bases; junction bases not matched to a gene: 6. This CDR3 has 17 amino acids. Germline lookup yields CDR1 SGHAT and CDR2 FQNNGV. This chain's CDR3 is CASSGALAGGNTGELFF. DNA for the CDR3: TGTGCCAGCAGCGGGGCACTAGCGGGGGGTAACACCGGGGAGCTGTTTTTT. Complete variable domain (other parts from reference TRBV11-2 and TRBJ2-2): EAGVAQSPRYKIIEKRQSVAFWCNPISGHATLYWYQQILGQGPKLLIQFQNNGVVDDSQLPKDRFSAERLKGVDSTLKIQPAKLEDSAVYLCASSGALAGGNTGELFFGEGSRLTVL.

This rearrangement joins TRBV7-8 to TRBJ1-5, with 7 bases fitting TRBD1. Germline CDR1 reads SGHVS; CDR2 reads FQNEAQ. The ends lost 5 bases at V and 6 bases at J; junction bases unmatched: 4. This CDR3 has 13 residues. CDR3 residues: CASSADRIQPQHF. The CDR3 coding sequence is TGTGCCAGCAGCGCGGACAGGATTCAGCCCCAGCATTTT.

The chain uses TRBV19 and TRBJ1-6, with D uncertain. The CDR3 has 11 residues. Germline CDR1 reads LNHDA; CDR2 reads SQIVND (reference sequence). The V gene lost 6 bases and the J gene lost 7 bases, with 4 bases spanning the gap. The CDR3 nucleotides are TGTGCCAGTAGGCAGAATTCACCCCTCCACTTT. Its protein product is CASRQNSPLHF.

This clone showed up just once. The chain couples TRBV15 to TRBJ1-5; 11 positions agree with TRBD1. Germline CDR1 reads LNHNV; CDR2 reads YYDKDF (reference sequence). The ends lost 2 bases at V and 7 bases at J; junction bases unmatched: 4. The CDR3 is 15 residues long. As DNA, the CDR3 is TGTGCCACCAGCAGACAGAGGACAGGGGGCCAGCCCCAGCATTTT. Protein product: CATSRQRTGGQPQHF.

The V call is TRBV7-2, the J call TRBJ1-6, with a weak D call TRBD1 (5 bases). Trimming stripped 6 bases from V and 0 bases from J, with 9 bases between. CDR3 length equals 15 residues. Germline V gene lookup returns CDR1 SGHTA and CDR2 FQGNSA. CDR3 sequence: CASRGRGSYNSPLHF. The CDR3 bases are TGTGCCAGCAGGGGGAGGGGCTCCTATAATTCACCCCTCCACTTT.

V is TRBV5-4 and J is TRBJ2-2; 10 bases line up with TRBD1. The CDR3 extends over 16 amino acids. The germline V gene encodes CDR1 SGHNT and CDR2 YYREEE (reference sequence). V dropped 0 bases and J dropped 4; count of bases not matched to a gene: 3. For the CDR3, the DNA is TGTGCCAGCAGCTTGGGACAGGGGGCAGGCACCGGGGAGCTGTTTTTT. Its protein is CASSLGQGAGTGELFF.

The count of this clone is one. One junction end does not reproduce the germline sequence, and a read error may be involved. The chain uses TRBV7-7 and TRBJ2-2, with D maybe TRBD1 (6 bases). Germline CDR1 and CDR2: SSHAT and FNYEAQ (reference sequence). The CDR3 is 15 amino acids. The CDR3 here is CASSLGGPDTGELFF. The DNA of the CDR3 is TGTGCTAGCAGCTTAGGGGGTCCAGACACCGGGGAGCTGTTTTTT.

V is TRBV6-1 and J is TRBJ1-2; D is uncertain. V was shortened by 0 bases and J by 4 bases, with 9 bases between the two germline ends. CDR1 is MNHNS and CDR2 is SASEGT in the germline V gene. The CDR3 contains 14 residues. For the CDR3, the DNA is TGTGCCAGCAGTGAAGCTGGGCAGACCTATGGCTACACCTTC. Its translation is CASSEAGQTYGYTF.